This TCR beta chain was recovered during a study of cytomegalovirus exposure and HLA in healthy donors. Study-level information: Counted in an early data release were roughly 87 million unique TCRs from HLA-typed donors. For the approximately 400 genotyped donors, over 80% fell within the Caucasian-associated ancestry cluster.

Both 60 Vbeta primers and 13 Jbeta primers went into the PCR. Assay used: immunoSEQ multiplex PCR; TCRdb lists only in-frame clones, some missing. The data hold roughly 120,000 clones, with about 73% observed a single time. Findings and limits, study-wide: Earlier results showed most TCR beta V segments being productive about 90% or about 30% of the time. In a later analysis, DRB1 alleles had the most associated TCRs; HLA-C alleles the fewest.

This clone was picked up a small number of times. The antigen is undetermined. Trimming left V 0 bases short and J 5 bases short, with 17 bases between. Germline V gene sequence: CDR1 SGDLS, CDR2 YYNGEE. The length of the CDR3 is 16 residues. The specimen sequenced was PBMCs. The chain couples TRBV9 to TRBJ2-5, with a possible D match to TRBD2 (6 bases). The origin of this receptor is a woman in her 30s in good health and CMV-seropositive. Written as DNA, the CDR3 is TGTGCCAGCAGCGTAGAAGGCGTAGGGCTAGCGGAGACCCAGTACTTC. This translates into CASSVEGVGLAETQYF.